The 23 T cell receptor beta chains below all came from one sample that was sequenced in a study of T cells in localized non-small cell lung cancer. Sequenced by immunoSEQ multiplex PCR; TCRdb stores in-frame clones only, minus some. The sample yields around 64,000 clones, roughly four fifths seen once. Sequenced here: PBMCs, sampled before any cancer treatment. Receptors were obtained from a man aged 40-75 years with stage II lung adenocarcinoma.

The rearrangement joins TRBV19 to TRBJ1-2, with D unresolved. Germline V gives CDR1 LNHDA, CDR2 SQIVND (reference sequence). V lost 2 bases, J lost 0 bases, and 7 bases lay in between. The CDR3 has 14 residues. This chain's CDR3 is CASSIRPANYGYTF. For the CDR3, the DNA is TGTGCCAGTAGTATAAGACCGGCTAACTATGGCTACACCTTC.

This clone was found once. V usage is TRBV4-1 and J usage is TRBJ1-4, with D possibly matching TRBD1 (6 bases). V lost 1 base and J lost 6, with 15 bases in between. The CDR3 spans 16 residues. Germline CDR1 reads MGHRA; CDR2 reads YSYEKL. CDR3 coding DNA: TGCGCCAGCAGCCAAGGTCCAGGGGCCACAGATGAAAAACTGTTTTTT. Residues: CASSQGPGATDEKLFF.

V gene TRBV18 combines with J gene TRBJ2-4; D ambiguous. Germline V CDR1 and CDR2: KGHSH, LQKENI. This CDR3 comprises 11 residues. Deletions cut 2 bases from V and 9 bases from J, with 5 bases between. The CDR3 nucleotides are TGTGCCAGCTCACCAACGAGCATTCAGTACTTC. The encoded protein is CASSPTSIQYF.

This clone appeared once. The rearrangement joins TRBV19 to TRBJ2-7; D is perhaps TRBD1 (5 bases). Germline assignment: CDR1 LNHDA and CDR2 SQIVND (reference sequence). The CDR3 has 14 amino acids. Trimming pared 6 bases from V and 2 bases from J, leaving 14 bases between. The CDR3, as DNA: TGTGCCAGTAGCCCAGGGCCCGGCCCCTACGAGCAGTACTTC. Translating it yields CASSPGPGPYEQYF. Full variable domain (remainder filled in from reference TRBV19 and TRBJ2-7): DGGITQSPKYLFRKEGQNVTLSCEQNLNHDAMYWYRQDPGQGLRLIYYSQIVNDFQKGDIAEGYSVSREKKESFPLTVTSAQKNPTAFYLCASSPGPGPYEQYFGPGTRLTVT.

The DNA of the CDR3 is TGTGCCAGCAGTGACTCGACTGAGGCCGGGGAGCTGTTTTTT. Its protein is CASSDSTEAGELFF. The chain joins TRBV6-4 to TRBJ2-2; D is unclear. The CDR3 totals 14 residues. V was trimmed by 0 bases and J by 6 bases, leaving 8 bases between them. CDR1 is MRHNA, CDR2 SNTAGT, per germline.

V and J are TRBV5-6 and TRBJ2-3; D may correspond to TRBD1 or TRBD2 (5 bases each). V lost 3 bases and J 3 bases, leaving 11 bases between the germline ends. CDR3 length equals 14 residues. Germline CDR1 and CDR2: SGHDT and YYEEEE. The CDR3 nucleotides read TGTGCCAGCAGCTCAGGGCCGGGAACAGATACGCAGTATTTT. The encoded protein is CASSSGPGTDTQYF.

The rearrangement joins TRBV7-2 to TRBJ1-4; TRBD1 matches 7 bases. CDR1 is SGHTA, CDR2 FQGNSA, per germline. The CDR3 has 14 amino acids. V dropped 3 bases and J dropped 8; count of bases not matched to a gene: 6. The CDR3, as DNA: TGTGCCAGCAGCTTTGACAGGGCCGGAGAAAAACTGTTTTTT. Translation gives CASSFDRAGEKLFF.

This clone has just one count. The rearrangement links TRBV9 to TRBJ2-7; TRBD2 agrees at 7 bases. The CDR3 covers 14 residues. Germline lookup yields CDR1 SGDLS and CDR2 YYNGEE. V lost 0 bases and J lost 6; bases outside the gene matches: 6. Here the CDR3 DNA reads TGTGCCAGCAGCGTAGAACTAGCGTGTTGCGAGCAGTACTTC. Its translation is CASSVELACCEQYF. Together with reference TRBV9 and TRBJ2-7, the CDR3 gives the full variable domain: DSGVTQTPKHLITATGQRVTLRCSPRSGDLSVYWYQQSLDQGLQFLIQYYNGEERAKGNILERFSAQQFPDLHSELNLSSLELGDSALYFCASSVELACCEQYFGPGTRLTVT.

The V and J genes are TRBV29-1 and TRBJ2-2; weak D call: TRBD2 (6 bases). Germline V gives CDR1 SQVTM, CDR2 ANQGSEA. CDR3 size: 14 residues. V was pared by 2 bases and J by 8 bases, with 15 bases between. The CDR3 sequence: CSVELSGLTGELFF. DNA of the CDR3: TGCAGCGTTGAATTAAGCGGGTTAACAGGGGAGCTGTTTTTT.

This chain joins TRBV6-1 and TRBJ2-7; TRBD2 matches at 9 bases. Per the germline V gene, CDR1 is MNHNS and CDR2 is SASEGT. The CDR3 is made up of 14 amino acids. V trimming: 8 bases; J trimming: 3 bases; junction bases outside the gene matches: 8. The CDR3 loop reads CASFSGSSDYEQYF. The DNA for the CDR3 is TGTGCCAGCTTTAGCGGGAGCTCAGACTACGAGCAGTACTTC.

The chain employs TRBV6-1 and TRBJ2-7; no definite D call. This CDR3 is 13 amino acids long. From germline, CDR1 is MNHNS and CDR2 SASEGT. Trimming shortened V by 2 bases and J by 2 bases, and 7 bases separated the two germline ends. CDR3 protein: CASSENSPYEQYF. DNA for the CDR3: TGTGCCAGCAGTGAAAACAGTCCCTACGAGCAGTACTTC.

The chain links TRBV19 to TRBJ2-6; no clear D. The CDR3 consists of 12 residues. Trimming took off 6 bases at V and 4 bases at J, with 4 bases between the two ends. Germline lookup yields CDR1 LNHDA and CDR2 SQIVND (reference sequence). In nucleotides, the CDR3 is TGTGCCAGTAGAAGGGGGGCCAACGTCCTGACTTTC. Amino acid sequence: CASRRGANVLTF.

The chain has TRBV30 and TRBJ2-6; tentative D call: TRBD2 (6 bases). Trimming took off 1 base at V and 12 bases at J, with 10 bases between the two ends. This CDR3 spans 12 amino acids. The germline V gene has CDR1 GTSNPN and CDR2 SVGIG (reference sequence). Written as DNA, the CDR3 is TGTGCCTGGAGTGGTCAGGGAGGCGTCCTGACTTTC. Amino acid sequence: CAWSGQGGVLTF.

Here the CDR3 reads CASSPWTGGSSSYEQYF. The CDR3 region has the DNA TGTGCCAGCAGCCCATGGACAGGGGGCTCCTCCTCCTACGAGCAGTACTTC. The V gene is TRBV7-9, the J gene TRBJ2-7; 11 nucleotides agree with TRBD1. The germline V gene has CDR1 SEHNR and CDR2 FQNEAQ (reference sequence). This CDR3 has 17 amino acids. J lost 0 bases, V lost 5 bases, and 9 bases had no gene match. Looking up the rest from reference TRBV7-9 and TRBJ2-7 gives the full variable domain: DTGVSQNPRHKITKRGQNVTFRCDPISEHNRLYWYRQTLGQGPEFLTYFQNEAQLEKSRLLSDRFSAERPKGSFSTLEIQRTEQGDSAMYLCASSPWTGGSSSYEQYFGPGTRLTVT.

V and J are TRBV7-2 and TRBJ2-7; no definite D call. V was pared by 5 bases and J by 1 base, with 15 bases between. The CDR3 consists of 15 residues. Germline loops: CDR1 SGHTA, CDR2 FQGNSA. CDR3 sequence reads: CASSLRAHRSYEQYF. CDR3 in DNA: TGTGCCAGCAGCCTACGGGCACATCGTTCCTACGAGCAGTACTTC.

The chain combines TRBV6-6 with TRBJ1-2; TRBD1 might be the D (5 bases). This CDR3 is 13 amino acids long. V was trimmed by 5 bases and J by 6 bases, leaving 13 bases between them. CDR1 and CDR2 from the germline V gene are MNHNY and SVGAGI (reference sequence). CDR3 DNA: TGTGCCAGCAGTACCGGATCAGGGAATGGCTACACCTTC. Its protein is CASSTGSGNGYTF.

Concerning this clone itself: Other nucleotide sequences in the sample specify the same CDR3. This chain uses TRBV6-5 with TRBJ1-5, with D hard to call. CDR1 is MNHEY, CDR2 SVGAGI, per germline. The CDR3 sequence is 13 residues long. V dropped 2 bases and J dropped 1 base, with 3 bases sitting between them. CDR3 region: CASSYDSNQPQHF. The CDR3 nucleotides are TGTGCCAGCAGTTACGACAGCAATCAGCCCCAGCATTTT.

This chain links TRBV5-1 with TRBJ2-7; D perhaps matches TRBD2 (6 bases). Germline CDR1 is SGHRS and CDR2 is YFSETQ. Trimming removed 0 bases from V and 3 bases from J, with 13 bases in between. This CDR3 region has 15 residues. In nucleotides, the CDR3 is TGCGCCAGCAGCTTGGCCTTGGGGGGTAACTACGAGCAGTACTTC. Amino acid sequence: CASSLALGGNYEQYF.

The CDR3 reads CASWGRGGLKAFF. In nucleotides, the CDR3 is TGTGCCAGCTGGGGGAGGGGCGGCCTAAAAGCTTTCTTT. The rearrangement joins TRBV25-1 to TRBJ1-1, with D perhaps matching TRBD1 (5 bases). The germline V gene encodes CDR1 MGHDK and CDR2 SYGVNS. The CDR3 has 13 residues. V was cut by 8 bases and J by 9 bases, with 19 bases left in between.

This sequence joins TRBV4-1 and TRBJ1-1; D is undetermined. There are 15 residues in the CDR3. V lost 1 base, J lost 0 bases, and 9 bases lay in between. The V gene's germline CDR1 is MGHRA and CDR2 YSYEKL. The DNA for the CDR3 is TGCGCCAGCAGCCAAGCCAATTTCGTGAACACTGAAGCTTTCTTT. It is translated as CASSQANFVNTEAFF.

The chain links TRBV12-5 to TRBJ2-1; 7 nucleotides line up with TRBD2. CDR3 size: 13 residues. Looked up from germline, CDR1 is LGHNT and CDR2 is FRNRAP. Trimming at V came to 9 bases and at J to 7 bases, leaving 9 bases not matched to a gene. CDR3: CASSRLAANEQFF. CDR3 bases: TGTGCTAGCTCCCGCCTAGCGGCAAATGAGCAGTTCTTC.

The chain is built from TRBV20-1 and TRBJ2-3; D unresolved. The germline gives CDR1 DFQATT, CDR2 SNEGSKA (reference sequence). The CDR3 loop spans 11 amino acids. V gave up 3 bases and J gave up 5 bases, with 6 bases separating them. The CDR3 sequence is CSASRLDTQYF. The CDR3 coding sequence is TGCAGTGCTAGTAGACTAGATACGCAGTATTTT.

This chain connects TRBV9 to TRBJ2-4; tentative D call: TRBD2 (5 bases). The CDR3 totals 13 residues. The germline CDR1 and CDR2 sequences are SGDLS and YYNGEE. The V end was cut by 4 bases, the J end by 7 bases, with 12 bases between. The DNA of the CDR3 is TGTGCCAGCAGCCCCCCGACGGGGAACATTCAGTACTTC. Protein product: CASSPPTGNIQYF.